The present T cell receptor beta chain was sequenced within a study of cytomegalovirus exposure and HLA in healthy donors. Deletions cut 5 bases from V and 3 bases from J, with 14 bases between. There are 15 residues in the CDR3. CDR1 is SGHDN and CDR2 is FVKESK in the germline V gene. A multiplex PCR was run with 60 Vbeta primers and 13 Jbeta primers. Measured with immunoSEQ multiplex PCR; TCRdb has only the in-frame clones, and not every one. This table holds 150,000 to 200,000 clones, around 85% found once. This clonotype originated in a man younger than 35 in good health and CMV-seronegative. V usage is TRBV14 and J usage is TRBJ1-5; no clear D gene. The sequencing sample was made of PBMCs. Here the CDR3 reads CASSAIHSSNQPQHF. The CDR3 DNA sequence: TGTGCCAGCAGCGCAATTCATAGTTCCAATCAGCCCCAGCATTTT. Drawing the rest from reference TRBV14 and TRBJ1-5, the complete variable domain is EAGVTQFPSHSVIEKGQTVTLRCDPISGHDNLYWYRRVMGKEIKFLLHFVKESKQDESGMPNNRFLAERTGGTYSTLKVQPAELEDSGVYFCASSAIHSSNQPQHFGDGTRLSIL.